The clone carrying this T cell receptor beta chain occurred a few times. The antigen remains unidentified. This entry is derived from a study of liver allograft versus peripheral blood T cells. Study background: Repertoires of T cell receptors in transplanted livers were compared with recipients' peripheral blood repertoires.

Overall study findings and caveats: Differences were reported between the T cell receptor repertoires inside liver allografts and those that were detected in peripheral blood.

The length of the CDR3 is 16 residues. Germline CDR1 MDHEN, CDR2 SYDVKM. Between the trimmed V and J ends, which lost 6 bases and 3 bases, there was a span of 18 bases. TCRdb re-analysed the reads in MiXCR, keeping a single row per CDR3 protein. The sample shows several thousand distinct CDR3 sequences, roughly a sixth of them seen only once. The source of this sequence is a human patient who had a liver transplant. Some T cells may be transferred from the graft donor. The rearrangement joins TRBV28 to TRBJ2-1; weak D call: TRBD2 (6 bases). CDR3 DNA sequence: TGTGCCAGCAGCCCGCCGGGGGATCTGGGCTACAATGAGCAGTTCTTC. Its translation is CASSPPGDLGYNEQFF. Filled out from reference TRBV28 and TRBJ2-1, the complete variable domain reads DVKVTQSSRYLVKRTGEKVFLECVQDMDHENMFWYRQDPGLGLRLIYFSYDVKMKEKGDIPEGYSVSREKKERFSLILESASTNQTSMYLCASSPPGDLGYNEQFFGPGTRLTVL.